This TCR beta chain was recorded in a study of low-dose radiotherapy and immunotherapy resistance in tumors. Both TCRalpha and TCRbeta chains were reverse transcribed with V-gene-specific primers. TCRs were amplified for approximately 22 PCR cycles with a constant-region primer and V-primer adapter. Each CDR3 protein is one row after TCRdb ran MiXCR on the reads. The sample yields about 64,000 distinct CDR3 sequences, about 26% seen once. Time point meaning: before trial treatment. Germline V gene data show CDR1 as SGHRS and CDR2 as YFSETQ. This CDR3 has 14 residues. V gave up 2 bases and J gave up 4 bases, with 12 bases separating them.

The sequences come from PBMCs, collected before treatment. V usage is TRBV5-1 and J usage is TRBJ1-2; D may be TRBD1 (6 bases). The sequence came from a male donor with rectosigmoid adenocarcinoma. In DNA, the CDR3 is TGCGCCAGCAGCTTTAACAGGGAGGTCTATGGCTACACCTTC. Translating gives CASSFNREVYGYTF. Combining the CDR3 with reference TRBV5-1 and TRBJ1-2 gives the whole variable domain KAGVTQTPRYLIKTRGQQVTLSCSPISGHRSVSWYQQTPGQGLQFLFEYFSETQRNKGNFPGRFSGRQFSNSRSEMNVSTLELGDSALYLCASSFNREVYGYTFGSGTRLTVV.